The 32 T cell receptor beta chains reported below all come from one sample, sequenced in a study of T cell clonality in common variable immunodeficiency. General observations from the study: Reportedly, TCR beta sequences from common variable immunodeficiency showed fewer deletions and N-nucleotide insertions.

Their target antigens are unknown. The method was immunoSEQ multiplex PCR; TCRdb's version includes in-frame clones alone and lacks a portion of them. The sample contains 20,000 to 25,000 clones, none of them singletons. Sequencing input: peripheral blood mononuclear cells. All receptors derive from a human donor with common variable immunodeficiency.

This clone was seen ten or more times. Read sequence stops 3 residues before the CDR3 end, and the germline J gene provides the missing end. V gene TRBV5-6 combines with J gene TRBJ2-3, with D perhaps matching TRBD2 (6 bases). This CDR3 is 15 amino acids long. Germline V gene sequence: CDR1 SGHDT, CDR2 YYEEEE. Trimming took off 6 bases at V and 2 bases at J, with 16 bases between the two ends. Partial CDR3 DNA: TGTGCCAGCACCCTTATGGGGGGAACCACAGATACG. As protein: CASTLMGGTTDT. The whole CDR3 sequence reads CASTLMGGTTDTQYF.

There are many counts of this clone. Coverage ceases 3 residues before the CDR3 finishes, and the germline J gene fills in the end. This rearrangement joins TRBV5-1 to TRBJ1-3; 7 nucleotides align to TRBD1. The CDR3 has 15 residues. The J segment lost 0 bases and the V segment lost 2 bases, leaving 2 bases of the junction unmatched. CDR1 and CDR2 from the germline V gene are SGHRS and YFSETQ. CDR3 DNA, as far as it was read: TGCGCCAGCAGCTTTTCAGGGGGCTCTGGAAACACC. Translated, it gives CASSFSGGSGNT. In full, the CDR3 is CASSFSGGSGNTIYF.

This clone came up many times. Read data end 3 residues before the CDR3 end; the end is taken from the germline J gene. This chain uses TRBV20-1 with TRBJ1-1; D is possibly TRBD1 (6 bases). Trimming removed 6 bases at V and 6 bases at J, with 20 bases between. Germline V gene lookup returns CDR1 DFQATT and CDR2 SNEGSKA (reference sequence). The CDR3 consists of 14 residues. The chain's CDR3 is CSAGGGAGWPEAFF. CDR3 bases read: TGCAGTGCCGGGGGGGGCGCAGGGTGGCCTGAA.

This clone was counted many times. Incomplete CDR3 DNA: TGCGCCAGCAGCTCGACGACAGGGGGCTCCTACGAG. Translated: CASSSTTGGSYE. The entire CDR3 protein is CASSSTTGGSYEQYF. The chain carries TRBV5-1 and TRBJ2-7, with 9 bases aligning to TRBD1. From the germline J gene comes the end of the CDR3, since the read stops 3 residues before it. V was pared by 3 bases and J by 0 bases, with 4 bases of the junction left unmatched. CDR1 and CDR2 (germline): SGHRS, YFSETQ. CDR3 length equals 15 residues.

In this sample, this clone turned up many times. The observed sequence ends 3 residues before the CDR3 terminus, with the missing tail filled in from the germline J gene. The chain has TRBV20-1 and TRBJ2-3; the match to TRBD1 covers 10 bases. J gave up 6 bases and V 6 bases, and 9 bases lay outside the gene matches. From germline, CDR1 is DFQATT and CDR2 SNEGSKA (reference sequence). CDR3 size: 14 residues. The DNA read from the CDR3 is TGCAGTGCAGACTCCGGGACAGGGGCGGATACG. Amino acids: CSADSGTGADT. The full CDR3 protein is CSADSGTGADTQYF.

This clone was found many times. The read gets to within 3 residues of the CDR3 end, and the germline J gene fills in the rest. This sequence joins TRBV9 and TRBJ2-5, with 10 bases aligning to TRBD1. This CDR3 comprises 14 residues. Germline V CDR1 and CDR2: SGDLS, YYNGEE. Germline trimming cut 5 bases from V and 3 bases from J; bases unmatched to any gene: 4. CDR3 bases read: TGTGCCAGCAGTCCCGGACAGGGGGAAGAGACC. This encodes CASSPGQGEET. The whole CDR3 region reads CASSPGQGEETQYF.

This clone was found many times. The read ends 3 residues early relative to the CDR3; the germline J gene fills the gap. The chain carries TRBV15 and TRBJ2-1; TRBD2 matches 15 bases. The CDR3 consists of 16 residues. The ends lost 7 bases at V and 5 bases at J; junction bases unmatched: 6. Germline values: CDR1 LNHNV, CDR2 YYDKDF (reference sequence). CDR3 DNA (partial): TGTGCCACCACCATGGGACTAGCGGGGGGAAACAATGAG. It is translated as CATTMGLAGGNNE. The CDR3 in its entirety is CATTMGLAGGNNEQFF.

This clone occurred many times. CDR3 residues: CASSMERGGRGTQYF. The covered CDR3 bases are TGTGCCAGTAGTATGGAGAGGGGGGGTAGAGGTACG. V gene TRBV19 combines with J gene TRBJ2-3; a weak D match, TRBD2 (7 bases). The observed sequence ends 3 residues before the CDR3 terminus, with the missing tail filled in from the germline J gene. V dropped 3 bases and J dropped 8 bases, with 18 bases sitting between them. CDR1 LNHDA and CDR2 SQIVND come from the germline V gene (reference sequence). This CDR3 is 15 amino acids long.

This clone was detected a few times. The read ends 3 residues shy of where the CDR3 ends; the end is completed using the germline J gene. The rearrangement joins TRBV7-9 to TRBJ2-1, with D tentatively TRBD2 (6 bases). The germline gives CDR1 SEHNR, CDR2 FQNEAQ (reference sequence). The CDR3 sequence is 15 residues long. With 5 bases removed from V and 9 bases from J, the gap between germline ends came to 20 bases. The CDR3: CASSPDGRGSSEQFF. CDR3 DNA, as far as it was read: TGTGCCAGCAGCCCCGACGGGCGGGGATCTTCTGAG.

The table lists this clone with many counts. The read ends 3 residues shy of where the CDR3 ends; the end is completed using the germline J gene. The chain carries TRBV29-1 and TRBJ1-1; a possible D gene is TRBD1 (6 bases). The germline V and J ends were trimmed by 6 bases and 1 base, with 12 bases remaining between them. This CDR3 has 13 residues. The germline V gene has CDR1 SQVTM and CDR2 ANQGSEA. CDR3 DNA, as far as it was read: TGCAGCGTGGGGGAACAGGGGAACACTGAA. Translated: CSVGEQGNTE. The full CDR3 protein is CSVGEQGNTEAFF.

This clone was seen a few times. The read ends 3 residues early relative to the CDR3; the germline J gene fills the gap. This chain uses TRBV5-1 with TRBJ2-7; D perhaps matches TRBD1 (6 bases). Germline V gene lookup returns CDR1 SGHRS and CDR2 YFSETQ. The ends were cut back, 8 bases at V and 5 bases at J, with 23 bases in the middle. This CDR3 spans 15 amino acids. The covered CDR3 bases are TGCGCCAGTAAACACCGGGACACCTCGGCCCACGAG. Translation: CASKHRDTSAHE. The CDR3, in full, reads CASKHRDTSAHEQYF.

This clone was detected ten times or more. From the germline J gene comes the end of the CDR3, since the read stops 3 residues before it. The V and J genes are TRBV6-1 and TRBJ1-4, with D uncertain. Trimming left V 2 bases short and J 8 bases short, with 15 bases between. The CDR3 loop spans 15 amino acids. CDR1 and CDR2 (germline): MNHNS, SASEGT. The CDR3 sequence is CASSEIGLQREKLFF. The CDR3 DNA, read in part, is TGTGCCAGCAGTGAAATAGGACTCCAAAGGGAAAAA.

At least ten counts were recorded for this clone. From the germline J gene comes the end of the CDR3, since the read stops 3 residues before it. The rearrangement links TRBV3-1 (or the pseudogene TRBV3-2) to TRBJ2-7; 11 nucleotides align to TRBD1. The ends lost 4 bases at V and 6 bases at J; junction bases unmatched: 2. Germline V gives CDR1 LGHDT, CDR2 YNNKEL (reference sequence). This CDR3 contains 13 residues. CDR3 bases read: TGTGCCAGCAGCCGGGACAGGGGGAGCGAG. It translates to CASSRDRGSE. The whole CDR3 sequence reads CASSRDRGSEQYF.

This clone has a count of ten or more. The DNA ends 3 residues before the CDR3 does, and the rest of the CDR3 is filled in from the germline J gene. V is TRBV7-9 and J is TRBJ2-7, with D unclear. Trimming pared 3 bases from V and 2 bases from J, leaving 8 bases between. Germline V lookup: CDR1 SEHNR, CDR2 FQNEAQ (reference sequence). CDR3 length equals 13 residues. The sequenced part of the CDR3 DNA is TGTGCCAGCAGCTTTGGTTCAGCCTACGAG. Its translation is CASSFGSAYE. The whole CDR3 region reads CASSFGSAYEQYF.

This clone was recorded at least ten times. The read finishes 3 residues shy of the CDR3 end, and the germline J gene is used to complete it. The rearrangement links TRBV2 to TRBJ1-2; D remains unclear. Germline V CDR1 and CDR2: SNHLY, FYNNEI. V was trimmed by 4 bases and J by 7 bases, leaving 10 bases between them. The CDR3 totals 12 residues. The part of the CDR3 DNA that was read is TGTGCCAGCAGTGGTTATAGGGTTGGC. Amino acid sequence: CASSGYRVG. The full CDR3 reads CASSGYRVGYTF. Looking up the rest from reference TRBV2 and TRBJ1-2 gives the full variable domain: EPEVTQTPSHQVTQMGQEVILRCVPISNHLYFYWYRQILGQKVEFLVSFYNNEISEKSEIFDDQFSVERPDGSNFTLKIRSTKLEDSAMYFCASSGYRVGYTFGSGTRLTVV.

With regard to this clone: The read is 3 residues too short to cover the CDR3 end, so that end is filled in from the germline J gene. The chain uses TRBV6-2 or TRBV6-3 and TRBJ2-6; D perhaps matches TRBD1 (5 bases). The CDR3 has 16 residues. Germline CDR1 reads MNHEY; CDR2 reads SVGEGT. The sequenced part of the CDR3 DNA is TGTGCCAGCAGTTATTCCGCAGGGATATCCCCCTGGGTC. Amino acids: CASSYSAGISPWV. The whole CDR3 protein is CASSYSAGISPWVLTF.

Sample share makes this clone medium-sized. The read falls 3 residues short of the CDR3 end, and the missing part is taken from the germline J gene. The chain is built from TRBV6-2 or TRBV6-3 and TRBJ1-2; D not resolved. Germline CDR1 and CDR2: MNHEY and SVGEGT. This CDR3 spans 13 amino acids. Trimming took off 2 bases at V and 0 bases at J, with 4 bases between the two ends. The DNA read from the CDR3 is TGTGCCAGCAGTTACACAGCTAACTATGGC. Translation: CASSYTANYG. The complete CDR3 sequence is CASSYTANYGYTF.

In this sample, this clone turned up many times. The sequenced fragment ends 3 residues before the CDR3 boundary, so the rest is inferred from the germline J gene. J is TRBJ1-5 and V is TRBV5-1; no clear D. Germline V lookup: CDR1 SGHRS, CDR2 YFSETQ. Trimming took 0 bases from V and 5 from J, leaving 6 bases between them. CDR3 length equals 13 residues. The part of the CDR3 DNA that was read is TGCGCCAGCAGCTTGGGGCGGGATCAGCCC. Its protein product is CASSLGRDQP. The full CDR3 protein reads CASSLGRDQPQHF. Full variable domain (missing parts from reference TRBV5-1 and TRBJ1-5): KAGVTQTPRYLIKTRGQQVTLSCSPISGHRSVSWYQQTPGQGLQFLFEYFSETQRNKGNFPGRFSGRQFSNSRSEMNVSTLELGDSALYLCASSLGRDQPQHFGDGTRLSIL.

There are many counts of this clone. The observed sequence ends 3 residues before the CDR3 terminus, with the missing tail filled in from the germline J gene. The rearrangement joins TRBV5-6 to TRBJ2-2; D is unresolved. The CDR3 extends over 14 amino acids. Germline V gene sequence: CDR1 SGHDT, CDR2 YYEEEE. Trimming pared 2 bases from V and 3 bases from J, leaving 8 bases between. The CDR3: CASSFDTHTGELFF. The covered CDR3 bases are TGTGCCAGCAGCTTCGACACCCACACCGGGGAG.

The table lists this clone with many counts. The CDR3 reads CSAGGPGGGDTQYF. The sequenced part of the CDR3 DNA is TGCAGTGCCGGGGGGCCAGGGGGCGGAGATACG. This chain uses TRBV20-1 with TRBJ2-3, with D possibly matching TRBD1 (8 bases). The missing CDR3 end, 3 residues past where the read stops, is filled in from the germline J gene. This CDR3 comprises 14 residues. Trimming took off 6 bases at V and 5 bases at J, with 18 bases between the two ends. The germline gives CDR1 DFQATT, CDR2 SNEGSKA (reference sequence).

The table lists this clone with many counts. The CDR3 extends 3 residues past the end of the read, so its final part is completed from the germline J gene. The chain combines TRBV5-5 with TRBJ1-2; TRBD1 matches 10 bases. This CDR3 spans 15 amino acids. Per the germline V gene, CDR1 is SGHKS and CDR2 is YYEKEE (reference sequence). After removal of 4 bases from V and 7 bases from J, the junction contained 10 bases not matched to a gene. The CDR3 DNA, read in part, is TGTGCCAGCAGCACCCTGGCTGGGACAGGGGCTGGC. Its translation: CASSTLAGTGAG. In full, the CDR3 is CASSTLAGTGAGYTF.

This clone came up many times. Read coverage stops 3 residues before the CDR3 terminus; the germline J gene supplies the remainder. J is TRBJ1-5 and V is TRBV30, with 11 bases that match TRBD1. V trimming: 1 base; J trimming: 2 bases; junction bases outside the gene matches: 13. The CDR3 totals 19 residues. The germline V gene encodes CDR1 GTSNPN and CDR2 SVGIG (reference sequence). Partial CDR3 DNA: TGTGCCTGGAGTGGATTCGGACAGGGGGCGGAACGAGGCAATCAGCCC. It is translated as CAWSGFGQGAERGNQP. The full-length CDR3 reads as CAWSGFGQGAERGNQPQHF.

Many counts were recorded for this clone. Read data end 3 residues before the CDR3 end; the end is taken from the germline J gene. The rearrangement uses TRBV30 and TRBJ1-2; the match to TRBD1 covers 7 bases. From germline, CDR1 is GTSNPN and CDR2 SVGIG (reference sequence). J was trimmed by 2 bases and V by 3 bases; bases with no gene match: 9. The CDR3 consists of 15 residues. Partial CDR3 DNA: TGTGCCTGGAGCCTTGACAGGGTGACAAACTATGGC. Translation: CAWSLDRVTNYG. The whole CDR3 is CAWSLDRVTNYGYTF.

Ten or more counts support this clone. The read falls 3 residues short of the CDR3 end, and the missing part is taken from the germline J gene. The J gene is TRBJ1-3, the V gene TRBV18; 8 bases match TRBD1. The V gene end was trimmed by 2 bases and the J gene end by 2 bases; junction bases not matched to a gene: 5. CDR3 length: 16 amino acids. Germline V gives CDR1 KGHSH, CDR2 LQKENI. CDR3 DNA (partial): TGTGCCAGCTCACCATCAGGGGGCTTCACTGGAAACACC. The encoded protein is CASSPSGGFTGNT. The entire CDR3 sequence reads CASSPSGGFTGNTIYF.

In its sample, this clone was seen many times. With the read ending 3 residues before the CDR3 end, the germline J gene is used to fill in that end. The chain has TRBV7-2 and TRBJ2-5; 8 bases are a match to TRBD2. With 2 bases clipped from V and 2 bases from J, the junction kept 4 bases outside the gene matches. This CDR3 has 15 residues. Per the germline V gene, CDR1 is SGHTA and CDR2 is FQGNSA. CDR3 bases read: TGTGCCAGCAGCTTACGGGCGGGGGGTCAAGAGACC. Encoded protein: CASSLRAGGQET. The full-length CDR3 reads as CASSLRAGGQETQYF.

Of note for this clone: The read terminates 3 residues ahead of where the CDR3 ends, so the germline J gene completes it. The J gene is TRBJ2-5, the V gene TRBV20-1, with no clear D. Looked up from germline, CDR1 is DFQATT and CDR2 is SNEGSKA (reference sequence). This CDR3 comprises 15 residues. V was cut by 0 bases and J by 5 bases, with 16 bases left in between. The sequenced CDR3 bases are TGCAGTGCTAGAGATCTTACCTCTCCCAGGGAGACC. It yields the protein CSARDLTSPRET. The complete CDR3 protein is CSARDLTSPRETQYF.

For this clone: The read ends 3 residues early relative to the CDR3; the germline J gene fills the gap. This chain uses TRBV7-2 with TRBJ2-2, with a possible D match to TRBD2 (5 bases). V was pared by 5 bases and J by 5 bases, with 15 bases between. Germline lookup yields CDR1 SGHTA and CDR2 FQGNSA. The CDR3 consists of 15 residues. Partial CDR3 DNA: TGTGCCAGCAGCCCCGAGGCTAGCATTACCGGGGAG. Amino acid sequence: CASSPEASITGE. From start to end, the CDR3 is CASSPEASITGELFF.

This clone was picked up many times. The read stops 3 residues short of the end of the CDR3; the missing end is completed from the germline J gene. V gene TRBV5-1 combines with J gene TRBJ2-6, with TRBD2 identical over 8 bases. The V and J ends lost 4 bases and 0 bases, in that order; junction bases with no gene match: 3. Germline CDR1 and CDR2: SGHRS and YFSETQ. The CDR3 contains 16 residues. The covered CDR3 bases are TGCGCCAGCAGCGCGGGGGGATTCTCTGGGGCCAACGTC. This translates into CASSAGGFSGANV. In full, the CDR3 reads CASSAGGFSGANVLTF.

In its sample, this clone was seen many times. One end of the junction is discordant with germline, which a read error may explain. The observed sequence ends 3 residues before the CDR3 terminus, with the missing tail filled in from the germline J gene. The chain is built from TRBV20-1 and TRBJ2-5; D may be TRBD1 or TRBD2 (5 bases each). Germline lookup yields CDR1 DFQATT and CDR2 SNEGSKA (reference sequence). The CDR3 is made up of 15 amino acids. The chain's CDR3 is CSARGAARYQETQYF. CDR3 bases read: TGCAGTGCCAGAGGGGCAGCCCGGTACCAAGAGACC.

This clone was seen at least ten times. The read ends 3 residues before the CDR3 terminus; that terminus is restored from the germline J gene. V gene TRBV5-1 combines with J gene TRBJ2-7; no reliable D call. The V gene's germline CDR1 is SGHRS and CDR2 YFSETQ. V dropped 4 bases and J dropped 3 bases, with 17 bases sitting between them. This CDR3 has 15 residues. Incomplete CDR3 DNA: TGCGCCAGCAGCCCAAACCAGGAGAGAGTCTACGAG. Its translation is CASSPNQERVYE. Given in full, the CDR3 is CASSPNQERVYEQYF.

This clone was recorded at least ten times. The sequence runs out 3 residues before the end of the CDR3; the remainder is reconstructed from the germline J gene. V is TRBV7-6 and J is TRBJ2-5; perhaps TRBD1 as D (7 bases). The CDR3 is made up of 13 amino acids. The germline V gene has CDR1 SGHVS and CDR2 FNYEAQ. V lost 5 bases, J lost 2 bases, and 9 bases lay in between. The CDR3 DNA, read in part, is TGTGCCAGCAGCCAGGGGGGTCAAGAGACC. This sequence encodes CASSQGGQET. The complete CDR3 sequence is CASSQGGQETQYF.

The table lists this clone with many counts. The sequenced fragment ends 3 residues before the CDR3 boundary, so the rest is inferred from the germline J gene. The chain has TRBV15 and TRBJ1-1; D perhaps matches TRBD1 (5 bases). The germline CDR1 and CDR2 sequences are LNHNV and YYDKDF (reference sequence). The CDR3 is made up of 19 amino acids. V was trimmed by 0 bases and J by 2 bases, leaving 22 bases between them. The sequenced part of the CDR3 DNA is TGTGCCACCAGCAGAGACTCCCTCCTGACAGCAGCTATAAACACTGAA. Its translation: CATSRDSLLTAAINTE. The CDR3 in full is CATSRDSLLTAAINTEAFF.